A single sample gave rise to the 7 T cell receptor beta chains below, sequenced in a study of glioma-infiltrating T cells. Using RNA template, CDR3s of TCR alpha and beta were amplified with iRepertoire arm-PCR. Each CDR3 protein gets one entry after TCRdb re-called the multiplex PCR reads with MiXCR. The data hold 400,000 or so distinct CDR3 sequences, with about 40% observed a single time. Input material: glioma tissue, nonneoplastic brain tissue, or PBMCs (not recorded which). These receptors all come from a human donor with low-grade glioma or glioblastoma, undergoing nonglioma brain surgery, or in good health (not recorded which).

The chain combines TRBV7-2 with TRBJ1-5, with D perhaps matching TRBD1 (5 bases). The V gene's germline CDR1 is SGHTA and CDR2 FQGNSA. The CDR3 has 15 amino acids. Trimming left V 0 bases short and J 3 bases short, with 9 bases between. This CDR3 reads CASSLARQFNQPQHF. In DNA form, the CDR3 reads TGTGCCAGCAGCTTAGCGCGACAGTTCAATCAGCCCCAGCATTTT.

The table lists this clonotype with a few counts. The chain employs TRBV25-1 and TRBJ2-1; perhaps TRBD2 as D (6 bases). The CDR3 is made up of 16 amino acids. Trimming stripped 4 bases from V and 4 bases from J, with 17 bases between. Germline CDR1 is MGHDK and CDR2 is SYGVNS. CDR3 region: CASSGIRAGFYNEQFF. As DNA, the CDR3 is TGTGCCAGCAGTGGTATAAGAGCGGGCTTTTACAATGAGCAGTTCTTC.

A few counts support this clonotype. V is TRBV15 and J is TRBJ2-7; no clear D. Germline V gene lookup returns CDR1 LNHNV and CDR2 YYDKDF (reference sequence). CDR3 length: 13 amino acids. The ends were cut back, 8 bases at V and 0 bases at J, with 11 bases in the middle. As DNA, the CDR3 is TGTGCCACCCAGGAGCCCGACTCCTACGAGCAGTACTTC. Its translation: CATQEPDSYEQYF.

This chain joins TRBV2 and TRBJ2-1, with 8 bases aligning to TRBD2. The CDR3 runs to 15 residues. The germline CDR1 and CDR2 sequences are SNHLY and FYNNEI. V shed 7 bases and J 2 bases; nucleotides not matched to a gene: 7. The CDR3 reads CASTPGGGTYNEQFF. CDR3 nucleotides: TGTGCCAGCACCCCCGGGGGGGGTACCTACAATGAGCAGTTCTTC.

Comment on this clonotype: A much bigger clone sits one base away, suggesting this may be a read error. Written as DNA, the CDR3 is TGCAGTGCTAGAGTACAACGTCGGAGCTATGGCTACACCTTC. Residues: CSARVQRRSYGYTF. V is TRBV20-1 and J is TRBJ1-2, with unresolved D. This CDR3 is 14 amino acids long. Trimming left V 1 base short and J 4 bases short, with 13 bases between. The V gene's germline CDR1 is DFQATT and CDR2 SNEGSKA (reference sequence).

The chain carries TRBV28 and TRBJ2-5; TRBD1 might be the D (5 bases). The CDR3 extends over 16 amino acids. Trimming left V 3 bases short and J 0 bases short, with 14 bases between. Germline values: CDR1 MDHEN, CDR2 SYDVKM. The CDR3 DNA follows: TGTGCCAGCAGTTTGTCCGTAGGGGCCGACCAAGAGACCCAGTACTTC. This codes for CASSLSVGADQETQYF.

On this clonotype itself: One base away lies a much larger clone, so this may be a sequencing read error. The chain is built from TRBV6-5 and TRBJ1-1; no clear D. The CDR3 consists of 14 residues. CDR1 and CDR2 (germline): MNHEY, SVGAGI. The CDR3 region is CAISTLLGGPGAFF. The CDR3 DNA sequence: TGTGCCATCAGTACACTCCTCGGCGGTCCTGGAGCTTTCTTT.